The text below deals with one TCR beta chain. This sample is drawn from a study of blood T cell repertoires in COVID-19. Germline CDR1 reads KGHDR; CDR2 reads SFDVKD. This CDR3 is built from 13 residues. Trimming shortened V by 5 bases and J by 4 bases, and 10 bases separated the two germline ends. Assay: immunoSEQ multiplex PCR; the TCRdb copy retains only in-frame clones and omits some. This table has about 220,000 clones, approximately 78% appearing once. The TCR originated in a woman aged 70-85 years with COVID-19, enrolled during active disease. Sequenced material: peripheral blood. The gene calls are TRBV24-1 and TRBJ1-1; D is uncertain. DNA of the CDR3: TGTGCCACCAGTGGGGGAGCTCCCACTGAAGCTTTCTTT. Translating it yields CATSGGAPTEAFF.